This T cell receptor (beta chain) was obtained from a study of cytomegalovirus exposure and HLA in healthy donors. Study-level findings and limits: Sequence variants that were highly shared formed a cluster that was likely a sequencing artifact.

The PCR had 60 Vbeta and 13 Jbeta primers. The data were produced by immunoSEQ multiplex PCR, yet TCRdb's version contains in-frame clones alone and is incomplete. The sample has some 78,000 clones, about four fifths seen once. With respect to this clone: Its antigen remains unidentified.

CDR3 length: 13 residues. The germline V gene encodes CDR1 KGHSH and CDR2 LQKENI. J was trimmed by 5 bases and V by 3 bases; bases with no gene match: 2. The sequence came from a man aged 50-59 years in good health and CMV-seropositive. Sample: PBMCs. The gene calls are TRBV18 and TRBJ2-7, with 9 nucleotides matching TRBD1. CDR3 residues: CASSPGTGHEQYF. The CDR3 DNA reads TGTGCCAGCTCACCGGGGACAGGGCACGAGCAGTACTTC.